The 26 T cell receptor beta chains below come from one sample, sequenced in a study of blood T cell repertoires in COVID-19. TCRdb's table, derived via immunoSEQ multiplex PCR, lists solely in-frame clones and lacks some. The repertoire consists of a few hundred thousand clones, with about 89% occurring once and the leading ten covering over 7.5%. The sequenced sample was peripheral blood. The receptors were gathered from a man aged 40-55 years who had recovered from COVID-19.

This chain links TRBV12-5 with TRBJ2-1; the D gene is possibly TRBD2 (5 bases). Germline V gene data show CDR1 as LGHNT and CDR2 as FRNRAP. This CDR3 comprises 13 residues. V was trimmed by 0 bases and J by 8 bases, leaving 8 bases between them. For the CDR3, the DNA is TGTGCTAGTGGTTTGGTACGAGGGTATGAGCAGTTCTTC. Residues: CASGLVRGYEQFF. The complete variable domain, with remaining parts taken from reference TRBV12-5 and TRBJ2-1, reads DARVTQTPRHKVTEMGQEVTMRCQPILGHNTVFWYRQTMMQGLELLAYFRNRAPLDDSGMPKDRFSAEMPDATLATLKIQPSEPRDSAVYFCASGLVRGYEQFFGPGTRLTVL.

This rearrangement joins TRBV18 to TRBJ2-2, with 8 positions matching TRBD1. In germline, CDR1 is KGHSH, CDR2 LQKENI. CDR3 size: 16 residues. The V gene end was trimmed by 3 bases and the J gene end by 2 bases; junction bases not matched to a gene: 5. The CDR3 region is CASSPDRGVNTGELFF. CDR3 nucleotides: TGTGCCAGCTCACCTGACAGGGGTGTTAACACCGGGGAGCTGTTTTTT.

CDR3 amino acids: CASTRENNYGYTF. CDR3 bases: TGTGCCAGTACGCGGGAAAATAACTATGGCTACACCTTC. V is TRBV19 and J is TRBJ1-2; D is unclear. V lost 7 bases and J 1 base, leaving 10 bases between the germline ends. The CDR3 has 13 residues. The germline V gene has CDR1 LNHDA and CDR2 SQIVND (reference sequence).

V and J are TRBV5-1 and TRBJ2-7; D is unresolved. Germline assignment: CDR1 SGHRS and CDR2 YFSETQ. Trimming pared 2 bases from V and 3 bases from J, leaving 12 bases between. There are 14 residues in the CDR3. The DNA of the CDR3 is TGCGCCAGCAGCTTACGAGACTCTCTCTACGAGCAGTACTTC. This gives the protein CASSLRDSLYEQYF.

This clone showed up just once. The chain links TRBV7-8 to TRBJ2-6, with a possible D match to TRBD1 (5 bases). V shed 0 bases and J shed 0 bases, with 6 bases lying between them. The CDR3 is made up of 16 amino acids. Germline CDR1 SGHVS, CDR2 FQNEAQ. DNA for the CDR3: TGTGCCAGCAGCTTAGCGGGGCTCTCTGGGGCCAACGTCCTGACTTTC. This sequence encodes CASSLAGLSGANVLTF.

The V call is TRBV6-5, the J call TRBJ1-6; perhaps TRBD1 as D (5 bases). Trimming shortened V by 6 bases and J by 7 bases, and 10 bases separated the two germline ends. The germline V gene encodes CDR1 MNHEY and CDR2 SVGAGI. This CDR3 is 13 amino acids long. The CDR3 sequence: CASRGGPNSPLHF. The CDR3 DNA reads TGTGCCAGCAGGGGGGGACCCAATTCACCCCTCCACTTT.

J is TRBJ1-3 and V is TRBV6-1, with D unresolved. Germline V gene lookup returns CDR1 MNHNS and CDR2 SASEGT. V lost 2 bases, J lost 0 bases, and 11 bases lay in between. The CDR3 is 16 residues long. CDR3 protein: CASSEYLLHSGNTIYF. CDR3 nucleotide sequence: TGTGCCAGCAGTGAATACCTGTTACACTCTGGAAACACCATATATTTT.

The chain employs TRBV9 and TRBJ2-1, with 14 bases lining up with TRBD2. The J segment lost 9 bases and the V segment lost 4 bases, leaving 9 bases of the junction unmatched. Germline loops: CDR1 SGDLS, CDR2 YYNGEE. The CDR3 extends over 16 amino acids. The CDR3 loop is CASSTGTSGGFGEQFF. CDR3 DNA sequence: TGTGCCAGCAGCACCGGGACTAGCGGGGGTTTCGGTGAGCAGTTCTTC.

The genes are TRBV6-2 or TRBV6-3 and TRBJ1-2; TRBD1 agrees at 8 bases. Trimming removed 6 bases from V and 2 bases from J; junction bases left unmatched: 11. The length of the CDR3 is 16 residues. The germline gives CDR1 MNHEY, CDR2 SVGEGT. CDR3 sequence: CASSDRGRERNYGYTF. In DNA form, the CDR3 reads TGTGCCAGCAGCGACAGGGGAAGGGAAAGAAACTATGGCTACACCTTC.

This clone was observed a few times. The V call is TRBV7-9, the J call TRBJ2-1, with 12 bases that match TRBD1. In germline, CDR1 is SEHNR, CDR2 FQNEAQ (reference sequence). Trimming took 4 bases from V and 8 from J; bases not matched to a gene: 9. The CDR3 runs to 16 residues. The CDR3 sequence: CASSSTGTGGRDEQFF. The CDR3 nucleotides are TGTGCCAGCAGCTCCACCGGGACAGGGGGCCGGGATGAGCAGTTCTTC.

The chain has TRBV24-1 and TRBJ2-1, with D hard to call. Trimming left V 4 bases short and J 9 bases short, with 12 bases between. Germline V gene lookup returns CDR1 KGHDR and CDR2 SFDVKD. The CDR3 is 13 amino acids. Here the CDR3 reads CATSDPPRGEQFF. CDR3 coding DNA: TGTGCCACCAGTGACCCACCCCGCGGTGAGCAGTTCTTC.

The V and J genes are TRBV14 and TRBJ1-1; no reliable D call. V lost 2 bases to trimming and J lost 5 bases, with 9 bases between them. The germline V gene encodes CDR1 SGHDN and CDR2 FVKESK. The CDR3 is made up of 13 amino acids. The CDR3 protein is CASSQNMLTEAFF. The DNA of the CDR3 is TGTGCCAGCAGCCAAAATATGTTAACTGAAGCTTTCTTT. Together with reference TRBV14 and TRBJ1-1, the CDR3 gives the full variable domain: EAGVTQFPSHSVIEKGQTVTLRCDPISGHDNLYWYRRVMGKEIKFLLHFVKESKQDESGMPNNRFLAERTGGTYSTLKVQPAELEDSGVYFCASSQNMLTEAFFGQGTRLTVV.

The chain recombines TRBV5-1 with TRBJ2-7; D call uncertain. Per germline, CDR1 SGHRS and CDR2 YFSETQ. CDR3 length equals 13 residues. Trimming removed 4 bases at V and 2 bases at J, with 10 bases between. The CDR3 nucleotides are TGCGCCAGCAGCCCGCGGTGGCCCTACGAGCAGTACTTC. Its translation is CASSPRWPYEQYF.

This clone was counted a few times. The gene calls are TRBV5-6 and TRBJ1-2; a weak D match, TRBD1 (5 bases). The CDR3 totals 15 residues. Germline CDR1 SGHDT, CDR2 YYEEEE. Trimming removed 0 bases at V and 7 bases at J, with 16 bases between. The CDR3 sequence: CASSLEGHVGFGYTF. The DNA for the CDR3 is TGTGCCAGCAGCTTGGAAGGACACGTTGGTTTTGGCTACACCTTC.

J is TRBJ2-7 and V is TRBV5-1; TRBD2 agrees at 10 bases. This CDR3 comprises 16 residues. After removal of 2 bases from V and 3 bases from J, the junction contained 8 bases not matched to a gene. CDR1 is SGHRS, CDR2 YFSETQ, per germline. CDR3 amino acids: CASSFSRTSGFYEQYF. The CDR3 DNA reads TGCGCCAGCAGCTTCAGTCGGACTAGCGGATTCTACGAGCAGTACTTC.

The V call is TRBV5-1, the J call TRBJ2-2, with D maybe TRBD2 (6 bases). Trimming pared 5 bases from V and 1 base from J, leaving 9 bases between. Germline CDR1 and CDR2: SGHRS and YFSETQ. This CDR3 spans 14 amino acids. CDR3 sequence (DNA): TGCGCCAGCAGGGGACTGGTGAACACCGGGGAGCTGTTTTTT. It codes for CASRGLVNTGELFF. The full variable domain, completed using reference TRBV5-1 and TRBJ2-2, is KAGVTQTPRYLIKTRGQQVTLSCSPISGHRSVSWYQQTPGQGLQFLFEYFSETQRNKGNFPGRFSGRQFSNSRSEMNVSTLELGDSALYLCASRGLVNTGELFFGEGSRLTVL.

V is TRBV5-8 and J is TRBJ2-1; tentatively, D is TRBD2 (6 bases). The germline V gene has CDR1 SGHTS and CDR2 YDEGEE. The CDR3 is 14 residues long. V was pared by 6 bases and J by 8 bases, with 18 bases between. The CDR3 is CASTSYRRGYEQFF. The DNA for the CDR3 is TGTGCCAGCACGTCCTACCGGCGGGGCTATGAGCAGTTCTTC. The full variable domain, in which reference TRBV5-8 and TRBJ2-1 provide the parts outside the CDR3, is EAGVTQSPTHLIKTRGQQATLRCSPISGHTSVYWYQQALGLGLQFLLWYDEGEERNRGNFPPRFSGRQFPNYSSELNVNALELEDSALYLCASTSYRRGYEQFFGPGTRLTVL.

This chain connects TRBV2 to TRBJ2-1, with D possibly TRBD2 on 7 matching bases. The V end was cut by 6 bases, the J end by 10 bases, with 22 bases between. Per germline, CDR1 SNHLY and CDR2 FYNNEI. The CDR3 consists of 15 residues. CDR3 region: CASSSGTTGQGEQFF. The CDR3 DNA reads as TGTGCCAGCAGCTCCGGGACTACGGGGCAGGGGGAGCAGTTCTTC.

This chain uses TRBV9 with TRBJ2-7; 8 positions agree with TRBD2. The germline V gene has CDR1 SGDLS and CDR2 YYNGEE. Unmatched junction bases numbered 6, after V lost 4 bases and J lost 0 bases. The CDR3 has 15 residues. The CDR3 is CASSPTSGSSYEQYF. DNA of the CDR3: TGTGCCAGCAGCCCAACTAGCGGATCCTCCTACGAGCAGTACTTC.

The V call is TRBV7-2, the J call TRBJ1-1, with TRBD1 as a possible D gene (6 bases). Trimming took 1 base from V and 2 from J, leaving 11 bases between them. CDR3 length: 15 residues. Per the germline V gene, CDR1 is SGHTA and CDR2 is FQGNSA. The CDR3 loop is CASSLGQVLNTEAFF. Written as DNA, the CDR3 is TGTGCCAGCAGCTTAGGACAGGTTCTAAACACTGAAGCTTTCTTT.

DNA of the CDR3: TGTGCCAACAAGACTAGGAGGTACGAGCAGTACTTC. It translates to CANKTRRYEQYF. The V gene is TRBV12-3 or TRBV12-4, the J gene TRBJ2-7; the D gene is possibly TRBD2 (6 bases). Trimming removed 10 bases at V and 4 bases at J, with 14 bases between. The CDR3 contains 12 residues.

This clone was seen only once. CDR3 amino acids: CASSYGTATDTQYF. DNA for the CDR3: TGTGCCAGCAGTTACGGGACAGCCACAGATACGCAGTATTTT. The chain recombines TRBV6-5 with TRBJ2-3; 7 nucleotides agree with TRBD1. J lost 2 bases, V lost 2 bases, and 1 base had no gene match. Germline CDR1 MNHEY, CDR2 SVGAGI. The CDR3 is made up of 14 amino acids.

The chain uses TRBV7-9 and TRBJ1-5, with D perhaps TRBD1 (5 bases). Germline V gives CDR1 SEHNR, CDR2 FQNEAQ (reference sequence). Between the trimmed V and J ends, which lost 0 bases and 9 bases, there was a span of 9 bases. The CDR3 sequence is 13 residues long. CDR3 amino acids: CASSLARGTPQHF. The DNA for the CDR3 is TGTGCCAGCAGCTTAGCGCGGGGGACGCCCCAGCATTTT.

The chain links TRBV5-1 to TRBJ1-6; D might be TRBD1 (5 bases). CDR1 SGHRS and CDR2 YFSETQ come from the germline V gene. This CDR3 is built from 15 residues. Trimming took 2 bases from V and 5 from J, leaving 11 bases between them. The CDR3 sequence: CASSFGGFDNSPLHF. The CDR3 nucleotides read TGCGCCAGCAGCTTCGGGGGTTTCGATAATTCACCCCTCCACTTT.

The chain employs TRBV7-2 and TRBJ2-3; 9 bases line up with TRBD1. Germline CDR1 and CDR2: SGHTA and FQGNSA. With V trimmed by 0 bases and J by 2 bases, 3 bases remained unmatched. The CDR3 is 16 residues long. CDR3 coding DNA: TGTGCCAGCAGCTTAGCCGGGACAGGGAACACAGATACGCAGTATTTT. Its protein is CASSLAGTGNTDTQYF. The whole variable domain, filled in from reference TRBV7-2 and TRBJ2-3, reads GAGVSQSPSNKVTEKGKDVELRCDPISGHTALYWYRQSLGQGLEFLIYFQGNSAPDKSGLPSDRFSAERTGGSVSTLTIQRTQQEDSAVYLCASSLAGTGNTDTQYFGPGTRLTVL.

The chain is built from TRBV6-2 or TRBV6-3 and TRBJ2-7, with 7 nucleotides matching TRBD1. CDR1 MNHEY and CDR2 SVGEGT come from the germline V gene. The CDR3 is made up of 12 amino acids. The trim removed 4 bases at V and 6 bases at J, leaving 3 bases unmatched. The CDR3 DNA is TGTGCCAGCAGTTTTACAGGGGCCGAGCAGTACTTC. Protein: CASSFTGAEQYF.